One sample yielded the 28 T cell receptor beta chains listed below, sequenced in a study of T cell responses to AZD1222 COVID-19 vaccine. This table comes from immunoSEQ multiplex PCR, and its TCRdb copy is limited to in-frame clones, with some not included. This table has some 100,000 clones, 91% appearing once. Source: peripheral blood, taken on day 0 of AZD1222 vaccination. All receptors come from an adult in good health.

The V gene is TRBV2, the J gene TRBJ1-5; D unresolved. Germline-derived CDR1 and CDR2 are SNHLY and FYNNEI. There are 11 residues in the CDR3. Trimming shortened V by 2 bases and J by 7 bases, and 3 bases separated the two germline ends. The CDR3 DNA is TGTGCCAGCAGTGAACAGCAGCCCCAGCATTTT. As protein: CASSEQQPQHF.

J is TRBJ1-1 and V is TRBV5-1; D gene ambiguous. Germline V gene sequence: CDR1 SGHRS, CDR2 YFSETQ. V lost 0 bases and J 1 base, leaving 7 bases between the germline ends. This CDR3 comprises 14 residues. CDR3 region: CASSLGPPNTEAFF. For the CDR3, the DNA is TGCGCCAGCAGCTTGGGACCACCGAACACTGAAGCTTTCTTT. Using reference TRBV5-1 and TRBJ1-1 for the parts outside the CDR3, the full variable domain is KAGVTQTPRYLIKTRGQQVTLSCSPISGHRSVSWYQQTPGQGLQFLFEYFSETQRNKGNFPGRFSGRQFSNSRSEMNVSTLELGDSALYLCASSLGPPNTEAFFGQGTRLTVV.

This clone was seen a single time. The V gene is TRBV7-2, the J gene TRBJ1-1; 9 bases line up with TRBD1. The germline V gene encodes CDR1 SGHTA and CDR2 FQGNSA. Trimming removed 5 bases from V and 4 bases from J; junction bases left unmatched: 11. This CDR3 has 16 amino acids. CDR3 residues: CASSPERDRAITEAFF. The CDR3 coding sequence is TGTGCCAGCAGCCCAGAAAGGGACAGGGCGATCACTGAAGCTTTCTTT.

The gene calls are TRBV5-1 and TRBJ1-6, with D unresolved. Between the trimmed V and J ends, which lost 4 bases and 0 bases, there was a span of 8 bases. CDR1 is SGHRS, CDR2 YFSETQ, per germline. The CDR3 runs to 15 residues. The CDR3, as DNA: TGCGCCAGCAGCAGTATTGGCTCCTATAATTCACCCCTCCACTTT. It translates to CASSSIGSYNSPLHF. Supplemented by reference TRBV5-1 and TRBJ1-6, the full variable domain reads KAGVTQTPRYLIKTRGQQVTLSCSPISGHRSVSWYQQTPGQGLQFLFEYFSETQRNKGNFPGRFSGRQFSNSRSEMNVSTLELGDSALYLCASSSIGSYNSPLHFGNGTRLTVT.

The V gene is TRBV4-3, the J gene TRBJ2-2; tentative D call: TRBD1 (6 bases). The CDR3 is 16 residues long. Germline lookup yields CDR1 LGHNA and CDR2 YSLEER. Trimming removed 2 bases from V and 6 bases from J, with 16 bases in between. CDR3 protein: CASSQSGGHWAGELFF. CDR3 DNA sequence: TGCGCCAGCAGCCAAAGTGGGGGCCATTGGGCCGGGGAGCTGTTTTTT.

The chain is built from TRBV3-1 (or the pseudogene TRBV3-2) and TRBJ2-1; TRBD2 matches 11 bases. With V trimmed by 4 bases and J by 8 bases, 4 bases remained unmatched. The germline V gene encodes CDR1 LGHDT and CDR2 YNNKEL (reference sequence). CDR3 size: 14 residues. The CDR3 sequence is CASSLTSGSDEQFF. CDR3 DNA: TGTGCCAGCAGCCTTACTAGCGGGAGTGATGAGCAGTTCTTC.

The rearrangement joins TRBV11-2 to TRBJ1-1, with D unresolved. The CDR3 is 14 residues long. V was cut by 3 bases and J by 3 bases, with 11 bases left in between. From germline, CDR1 is SGHAT and CDR2 FQNNGV. The CDR3 here is CASSFVPRDTEAFF. In DNA form, the CDR3 reads TGTGCCAGCAGCTTTGTCCCGAGGGACACTGAAGCTTTCTTT. Complete variable domain (other parts from reference TRBV11-2 and TRBJ1-1): EAGVAQSPRYKIIEKRQSVAFWCNPISGHATLYWYQQILGQGPKLLIQFQNNGVVDDSQLPKDRFSAERLKGVDSTLKIQPAKLEDSAVYLCASSFVPRDTEAFFGQGTRLTVV.

This rearrangement joins TRBV10-3 to TRBJ1-1; D not resolved. Germline CDR1 ENHRY, CDR2 SYGVKD. The CDR3 is made up of 14 amino acids. V was shortened by 4 bases and J by 6 bases, with 15 bases between the two germline ends. The CDR3 DNA is TGTGCCATCAGTGCCCCTGACCTCAATGCTGAAGCTTTCTTT. This codes for CAISAPDLNAEAFF.

The J gene is TRBJ1-5, the V gene TRBV5-1; possible D gene TRBD1, 5 bases. Trimming stripped 6 bases from V and 5 bases from J, with 15 bases between. Germline CDR1 reads SGHRS; CDR2 reads YFSETQ. The length of the CDR3 is 14 residues. The CDR3 is CASTPGLGDQPQHF. CDR3 coding DNA: TGCGCCAGCACCCCAGGGTTGGGCGATCAGCCCCAGCATTTT.

The rearrangement uses TRBV4-2 and TRBJ1-2; 8 bases fit TRBD1. The CDR3 runs 16 residues. Germline lookup yields CDR1 LGHNA and CDR2 YNFKEQ. J lost 6 bases, V lost 0 bases, and 9 bases had no gene match. Written as DNA, the CDR3 is TGTGCCAGCAGCCAAGACCTTGGACAGGGTAGACATGGCTACACCTTC. As protein: CASSQDLGQGRHGYTF.

This clone was detected once. This sequence joins TRBV9 and TRBJ2-3, with 7 bases that match TRBD2. The germline gives CDR1 SGDLS, CDR2 YYNGEE. This CDR3 has 14 residues. V shed 4 bases, J shed 5 bases, and the junction held 7 bases outside the gene matches. In DNA, the CDR3 is TGTGCCAGCAGCCGGGACTACTTGGTAGATACGCAGTATTTT. Protein sequence: CASSRDYLVDTQYF.

The chain links TRBV18 to TRBJ2-3, with 9 bases identical to TRBD1. After removal of 4 bases from V and 6 bases from J, the junction contained 14 bases not matched to a gene. Per the germline V gene, CDR1 is KGHSH and CDR2 is LQKENI. This CDR3 spans 17 amino acids. The CDR3, as DNA: TGTGCCAGCTCACGGGACAGGGTAGGGAAAGGCTCGGATACGCAGTATTTT. As protein: CASSRDRVGKGSDTQYF.

This chain uses TRBV5-1 with TRBJ2-3; D is unresolved. This CDR3 has 16 residues. Germline V gene sequence: CDR1 SGHRS, CDR2 YFSETQ. V lost 5 bases, J lost 6 bases, and 22 bases lay in between. The CDR3 region is CASSDSLNPPSDTQYF. The CDR3 DNA reads as TGCGCCAGCAGTGATTCTCTCAACCCACCATCGGATACGCAGTATTTT.

This chain joins TRBV30 and TRBJ1-2, with no clear D. Germline V lookup: CDR1 GTSNPN, CDR2 SVGIG (reference sequence). Deletions cut 1 base from V and 0 bases from J, with 12 bases between. This CDR3 comprises 15 residues. The CDR3 reads CAWSGESWTNYGYTF. CDR3 nucleotide sequence: TGTGCCTGGAGTGGGGAGTCGTGGACTAACTATGGCTACACCTTC.

The chain is built from TRBV12-3 or TRBV12-4 and TRBJ2-3; D may be TRBD1 (5 bases). The V end lost 4 bases, the J end lost 2 bases, and 7 bases lay between the germline ends. This CDR3 has 13 residues. CDR3 region: CASSSGITDTQYF. In DNA form, the CDR3 reads TGTGCCAGCAGTTCAGGGATCACAGATACGCAGTATTTT.

Regarding this clone: The junction departs from germline at one end; a sequencing error may be responsible. The chain uses TRBV4-1 and TRBJ2-5; D possibly matches TRBD1 or TRBD2 (6 bases each). Germline assignment: CDR1 MGHRA and CDR2 YSYEKL. The CDR3 contains 15 residues. The CDR3 region is CARSPPWGAQETQYF. CDR3 DNA sequence: TGCGCCCGCAGCCCTCCGTGGGGGGCGCAGGAGACCCAGTACTTC.

The chain joins TRBV24-1 to TRBJ2-7; TRBD1 aligns across 7 bases. Germline V gene lookup returns CDR1 KGHDR and CDR2 SFDVKD. V shed 8 bases and J 2 bases; nucleotides not matched to a gene: 11. The CDR3 runs 15 residues. CDR3 region: CATKTGSINTYEQYF. DNA of the CDR3: TGTGCCACCAAGACAGGGAGTATCAACACCTACGAGCAGTACTTC.

The chain joins TRBV7-8 to TRBJ1-5, with 7 nucleotides matching TRBD1. With 1 base clipped from V and 6 bases from J, the junction kept 15 bases outside the gene matches. The CDR3 length is 18 residues. Germline lookup yields CDR1 SGHVS and CDR2 FQNEAQ. The CDR3 is CASSLEPAPTGIGQPQHF. The DNA of the CDR3 is TGTGCCAGCAGCTTAGAGCCGGCCCCGACAGGGATAGGTCAGCCCCAGCATTTT.

The gene calls are TRBV29-1 and TRBJ2-5, with D unresolved. Germline lookup yields CDR1 SQVTM and CDR2 ANQGSEA. V was clipped by 7 bases and J by 5 bases, with 11 bases between them. This CDR3 spans 11 amino acids. CDR3 amino acids: CSAQEGETQYF. The CDR3 region has the DNA TGCAGCGCCCAGGAAGGCGAGACCCAGTACTTC.

The chain couples TRBV6-2 or TRBV6-3 to TRBJ2-6; 8 positions match TRBD1. The CDR3 covers 18 residues. V was clipped by 2 bases and J by 0 bases; unmatched bases: 6. The germline V gene has CDR1 MNHEY and CDR2 SVGEGT. The CDR3 region is CASSYPGQGNSGANVLTF. The CDR3 DNA is TGTGCCAGCAGTTACCCCGGACAGGGTAACTCTGGGGCCAACGTCCTGACTTTC.

J is TRBJ2-2 and V is TRBV5-1; 7 nucleotides align to TRBD2. CDR1 is SGHRS, CDR2 YFSETQ, per germline. The V gene end was trimmed by 2 bases and the J gene end by 3 bases; junction bases not matched to a gene: 1. CDR3 length equals 14 residues. Here the CDR3 DNA reads TGCGCCAGCAGCTTCCGGGAGGACACCGGGGAGCTGTTTTTT. Its translation: CASSFREDTGELFF.

The chain recombines TRBV7-2 with TRBJ2-1, with 8 bases fitting TRBD2. This CDR3 is 17 amino acids long. Looked up from germline, CDR1 is SGHTA and CDR2 is FQGNSA. Trimming at V came to 1 base and at J to 5 bases, leaving 10 bases not matched to a gene. CDR3 sequence (DNA): TGTGCCAGCAGCTTAGTGAGCGGGGGCCTTTGGGACAATGAGCAGTTCTTC. This translates into CASSLVSGGLWDNEQFF.

V and J are TRBV6-1 and TRBJ1-1, with D tentatively TRBD1 (6 bases). The CDR3 is 13 amino acids. The germline V and J ends were trimmed by 3 bases and 11 bases, with 16 bases remaining between them. CDR1 MNHNS and CDR2 SASEGT come from the germline V gene. The CDR3: CASSDTGSRVAFF. The CDR3 DNA sequence: TGTGCCAGCAGTGATACAGGGTCCCGGGTGGCTTTCTTT.

The chain uses TRBV18 and TRBJ1-5, with D unclear. The CDR3 is made up of 12 amino acids. From germline, CDR1 is KGHSH and CDR2 LQKENI. Trimming stripped 5 bases from V and 5 bases from J, with 7 bases between. This CDR3 reads CASSAMDQPQHF. CDR3 nucleotides: TGTGCCAGCTCAGCTATGGATCAGCCCCAGCATTTT.

The chain employs TRBV10-3 and TRBJ2-2; no firm D call. V lost 6 bases, J lost 0 bases, and 8 bases lay in between. The CDR3 sequence is 14 residues long. The germline V gene has CDR1 ENHRY and CDR2 SYGVKD. The CDR3 DNA sequence: TGTGCCATCAGCTTTGGAGCGAACACCGGGGAGCTGTTTTTT. Protein sequence: CAISFGANTGELFF.

The V gene is TRBV2, the J gene TRBJ1-4; D unclear. Germline V CDR1 and CDR2: SNHLY, FYNNEI. The germline V and J ends were trimmed by 4 bases and 0 bases, with 9 bases remaining between them. The CDR3 is made up of 15 amino acids. The CDR3 region has the DNA TGTGCCAGCAGTGTAGTGGGAGCAACTAATGAAAAACTGTTTTTT. Residues: CASSVVGATNEKLFF.

The genes are TRBV5-1 and TRBJ2-4; 8 nucleotides match TRBD2. Looked up from germline, CDR1 is SGHRS and CDR2 is YFSETQ. The CDR3 runs to 16 residues. V shed 2 bases, J shed 8 bases, and the junction held 12 bases outside the gene matches. CDR3 amino acids: CASSFGVAGPRDIQYF. The CDR3 coding sequence is TGCGCCAGCAGCTTTGGGGTAGCGGGACCCCGAGACATTCAGTACTTC.

This clone was seen only a few times. The chain has TRBV18 and TRBJ1-1; 9 bases fit TRBD1. Germline lookup yields CDR1 KGHSH and CDR2 LQKENI. Trimming took 6 bases from V and 13 from J; bases not matched to a gene: 15. CDR3 length: 14 amino acids. In DNA form, the CDR3 reads TGTGCCAGCTCGCGGGGACAGGGCCAGACTCCCGATTTCTTT. Translation: CASSRGQGQTPDFF.